The subject of this entry is one T cell receptor (beta chain). Antigen specificity is unknown. The ends were cut back, 7 bases at V and 4 bases at J, with 10 bases in the middle. CDR1 is SGHRS, CDR2 YFSETQ, per germline. The CDR3 runs to 12 residues. The sample comes from a study of cytomegalovirus exposure and HLA in healthy donors. PCR involved 60 Vbeta and 13 Jbeta primers. TCRdb's copy holds only in-frame clones and misses some; the assay was immunoSEQ multiplex PCR. This table has under 200,000 clones, around three quarters appearing once. General study findings and limits: TRBV6-2, TRBV6-3 and some other V segments were excluded as indistinguishable.

Source material: PBMCs. The TCR originated in a man aged 40-49 years in good health and CMV-seronegative. The gene calls are TRBV5-1 and TRBJ2-3; maybe TRBD2 (6 bases). CDR3 coding DNA: TGCGCCAGCTCCCGCGGGGCAGATACGCAGTATTTT. Translation: CASSRGADTQYF. Full variable domain (rest looked up from reference TRBV5-1 and TRBJ2-3): KAGVTQTPRYLIKTRGQQVTLSCSPISGHRSVSWYQQTPGQGLQFLFEYFSETQRNKGNFPGRFSGRQFSNSRSEMNVSTLELGDSALYLCASSRGADTQYFGPGTRLTVL.